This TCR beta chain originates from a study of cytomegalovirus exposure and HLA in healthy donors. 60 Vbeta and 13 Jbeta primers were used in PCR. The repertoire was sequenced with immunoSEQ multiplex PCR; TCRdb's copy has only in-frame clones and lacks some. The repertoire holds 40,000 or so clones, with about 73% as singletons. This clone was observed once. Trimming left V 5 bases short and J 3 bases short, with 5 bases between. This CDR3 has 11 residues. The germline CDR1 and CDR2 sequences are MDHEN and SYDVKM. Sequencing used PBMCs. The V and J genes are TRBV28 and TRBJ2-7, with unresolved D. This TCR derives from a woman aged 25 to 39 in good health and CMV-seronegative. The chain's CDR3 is CASSNFYEQYF. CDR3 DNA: TGTGCCAGCAGTAACTTCTACGAGCAGTACTTC.